Given below is one T cell receptor (beta chain) in context. This sample was included in a study of cytomegalovirus exposure and HLA in healthy donors. Primers for the PCR totalled 60 Vbeta and 13 Jbeta. Profiling relied on immunoSEQ multiplex PCR, and the TCRdb table lists in-frame clones only, not all of them. The sample consists of just over 150,000 clones, around 74% of them appearing once. Germline V gene lookup returns CDR1 SGHNT and CDR2 YYREEE (reference sequence). The CDR3 is 15 amino acids. V was pared by 5 bases and J by 2 bases, with 9 bases of the junction left unmatched. The rearrangement links TRBV5-4 to TRBJ2-5, with TRBD1 identical over 7 bases. Sequenced sample: PBMCs. This sequence was found in a female donor in good health and CMV-seronegative. CDR3 sequence reads: CASRVSLTGQETQYF. The CDR3 bases are TGTGCCAGCAGGGTGAGCCTGACAGGGCAAGAGACCCAGTACTTC. Full variable domain (missing parts from reference TRBV5-4 and TRBJ2-5): ETGVTQSPTHLIKTRGQQVTLRCSSQSGHNTVSWYQQALGQGPQFIFQYYREEENGRGNFPPRFSGLQFPNYSSELNVNALELDDSALYLCASRVSLTGQETQYFGPGTRLLVL.